These 14 T cell receptor beta chains share one sample of origin, sequenced in a study of graft-versus-host responses after intestinal transplantation. Using immunoSEQ multiplex PCR, the repertoire was profiled, and TCRdb retains in-frame clones only, with some absent. Found here are 23,000 or so clones, about 33% of them singletons; the top ten hold roughly 8.4%. The plating included around 200,000 irradiated, violet-dye-labeled stimulator cells together with around 200,000 CFSE-labeled responder cells. The sample here was alloreactive CD8+ T cells from a mixed lymphocyte reaction culture, taken before intestinal transplant. Subset noted: CFSE-low proliferating T cells sorted from roughly 6-day pre-transplant mixed lymphocyte reaction (GvH or HvG direction). Every receptor here comes from a human patient who received an intestinal transplant.

This clone appeared a single time. The chain has TRBV28 and TRBJ2-7; TRBD1 agrees at 8 bases. Germline V gene data show CDR1 as MDHEN and CDR2 as SYDVKM. The CDR3 covers 16 residues. V gave up 5 bases and J gave up 3 bases; unmatched junction bases: 12. This chain's CDR3 is CASSLGPRGTGYEQYF. CDR3 in DNA: TGTGCCAGCAGTCTCGGCCCCCGGGGGACAGGCTACGAGCAGTACTTC.

The chain employs TRBV6-8 and TRBJ2-7, with unresolved D. Germline V gene data show CDR1 as MNHGY and CDR2 as SAAAGT. This CDR3 has 11 residues. Trimming shortened V by 2 bases and J by 5 bases, and 4 bases separated the two germline ends. CDR3 loop: CASSYAHEQYF. The CDR3 DNA reads as TGTGCCAGCAGTTACGCCCACGAGCAGTACTTC.

This clone is labeled medium-sized. The rearrangement uses TRBV29-1 and TRBJ2-7; 10 bases are shared with TRBD2. J lost 6 bases, V lost 6 bases, and 5 bases had no gene match. Germline CDR1 reads SQVTM; CDR2 reads ANQGSEA. CDR3 size: 12 residues. The chain's CDR3 is CSVQGLAVEQYF. CDR3 nucleotides: TGCAGCGTCCAAGGACTAGCGGTCGAGCAGTACTTC.

This clone turned up a few times. This chain joins TRBV4-1 and TRBJ1-3, with TRBD1 as a possible D gene (6 bases). From germline, CDR1 is MGHRA and CDR2 YSYEKL. This CDR3 comprises 15 residues. V was clipped by 0 bases and J by 5 bases, with 11 bases between them. CDR3 sequence reads: CASSQDTGHRNTIYF. The CDR3 DNA reads TGCGCCAGCAGCCAAGATACGGGACACCGAAACACCATATATTTT.

This clone has more than one count but fewer than ten. The rearrangement links TRBV11-2 to TRBJ1-2, with D maybe TRBD1 (6 bases). The CDR3 runs 14 residues. Germline V gives CDR1 SGHAT, CDR2 FQNNGV. The V end lost 0 bases, the J end lost 8 bases, and 13 bases lay between the germline ends. CDR3 coding DNA: TGTGCCAGCAGCTTAGAGGCCAGGGGTTACGGCTACACCTTC. Translating gives CASSLEARGYGYTF. Full variable domain (missing parts from reference TRBV11-2 and TRBJ1-2): EAGVAQSPRYKIIEKRQSVAFWCNPISGHATLYWYQQILGQGPKLLIQFQNNGVVDDSQLPKDRFSAERLKGVDSTLKIQPAKLEDSAVYLCASSLEARGYGYTFGSGTRLTVV.

The V gene is TRBV6-6, the J gene TRBJ1-2, with a tentative D call TRBD1 (5 bases). CDR1 and CDR2 from the germline V gene are MNHNY and SVGAGI (reference sequence). The CDR3 totals 15 residues. V lost 2 bases, J lost 4 bases, and 14 bases lay in between. The chain's CDR3 is CASSYLQGWAYGYTF. DNA for the CDR3: TGTGCCAGCAGTTACCTTCAGGGCTGGGCCTATGGCTACACCTTC.

This clone counts as medium-sized. The sample holds other DNA sequences that translate to the same CDR3. The gene calls are TRBV7-3 and TRBJ2-1, with a weak D call TRBD1 (5 bases). From germline, CDR1 is SGHTA and CDR2 FQGTGA. V lost 2 bases, J lost 1 base, and 6 bases lay in between. This CDR3 has 14 amino acids. The CDR3 DNA is TGTGCCAGCAGCTTATCAGGGTCCTACAATGAGCAGTTCTTC. This encodes CASSLSGSYNEQFF. Variable domain in full (rest from reference TRBV7-3 and TRBJ2-1): GAGVSQTPSNKVTEKGKYVELRCDPISGHTALYWYRQSLGQGPEFLIYFQGTGAADDSGLPNDRFFAVRPEGSVSTLKIQRTERGDSAVYLCASSLSGSYNEQFFGPGTRLTVL.

This chain connects TRBV5-1 to TRBJ2-1, with D possibly being TRBD2 (6 bases). This CDR3 comprises 17 residues. The germline gives CDR1 SGHRS, CDR2 YFSETQ. The V end was cut by 3 bases, the J end by 6 bases, with 22 bases between. This chain's CDR3 is CASSCLAGTPHCNEQFF. The CDR3 region has the DNA TGCGCCAGCAGCTGTCTCGCGGGGACTCCACATTGCAATGAGCAGTTCTTC.

The CDR3 DNA reads TGTGCCAGCAGGGGGACTAGCGGGAGTTACGAGCAGTACTTC. Protein sequence: CASRGTSGSYEQYF. The gene calls are TRBV27 and TRBJ2-7; 14 bases map to TRBD2. Trimming took 6 bases from V and 4 from J; bases not matched to a gene: 2. The germline gives CDR1 MNHEY, CDR2 SMNVEV (reference sequence). The CDR3 runs 14 residues.

This clone is classed as medium-sized. The chain uses TRBV15 and TRBJ2-1, with D maybe TRBD1 (5 bases). Germline assignment: CDR1 LNHNV and CDR2 YYDKDF (reference sequence). Deletions cut 5 bases from V and 5 bases from J, with 16 bases between. This CDR3 region has 15 residues. The CDR3 coding sequence is TGTGCCACCAGCGTAACCAGGGATCCGGACAATGAGCAGTTCTTC. Translating it yields CATSVTRDPDNEQFF.

By sample fraction, this clone is medium-sized (0.01 to 0.1%). This sequence joins TRBV19 and TRBJ1-2; the D is unclear. The CDR3 is made up of 14 amino acids. The V gene's germline CDR1 is LNHDA and CDR2 SQIVND (reference sequence). The V and J ends lost 3 bases and 4 bases respectively, with 12 bases between them. The CDR3 DNA sequence: TGTGCCAGTAGTATGAGGCAGGCTCTCTATGGCTACACCTTC. Translated, it gives CASSMRQALYGYTF.

There are a few counts of this clone. The chain recombines TRBV7-9 with TRBJ2-5, with D tentatively TRBD1 or TRBD2 (6 bases each). The V end lost 4 bases, the J end lost 1 base, and 22 bases lay between the germline ends. The length of the CDR3 is 18 residues. Germline V gives CDR1 SEHNR, CDR2 FQNEAQ (reference sequence). The CDR3 coding sequence is TGTGCCAGCAGCTCGGGACACCGACTAGTAGGGACCCAAGAGACCCAGTACTTC. Protein: CASSSGHRLVGTQETQYF.

The rearrangement joins TRBV11-3 to TRBJ2-7; perhaps TRBD1 as D (6 bases). There are 13 residues in the CDR3. In germline, CDR1 is SGHNT, CDR2 YENEEA. V lost 3 bases and J 0 bases, leaving 6 bases between the germline ends. CDR3 nucleotide sequence: TGTGCCAGCAGCTTGGGGGCCTCCTACGAGCAGTACTTC. This sequence encodes CASSLGASYEQYF. The whole variable domain, remainder taken from reference TRBV11-3 and TRBJ2-7, is EAGVVQSPRYKIIEKKQPVAFWCNPISGHNTLYWYLQNLGQGPELLIRYENEEAVDDSQLPKDRFSAERLKGVDSTLKIQPAELGDSAVYLCASSLGASYEQYFGPGTRLTVT.

The CDR3 DNA sequence: TGTGCCAGCAGTTTAGTCAGTACGCCCCAGCATTTT. Translating it yields CASSLVSTPQHF. This chain links TRBV28 with TRBJ1-5, with D uncertain. This CDR3 contains 12 residues. In germline, CDR1 is MDHEN, CDR2 SYDVKM. V was clipped by 2 bases and J by 9 bases, with 8 bases between them.